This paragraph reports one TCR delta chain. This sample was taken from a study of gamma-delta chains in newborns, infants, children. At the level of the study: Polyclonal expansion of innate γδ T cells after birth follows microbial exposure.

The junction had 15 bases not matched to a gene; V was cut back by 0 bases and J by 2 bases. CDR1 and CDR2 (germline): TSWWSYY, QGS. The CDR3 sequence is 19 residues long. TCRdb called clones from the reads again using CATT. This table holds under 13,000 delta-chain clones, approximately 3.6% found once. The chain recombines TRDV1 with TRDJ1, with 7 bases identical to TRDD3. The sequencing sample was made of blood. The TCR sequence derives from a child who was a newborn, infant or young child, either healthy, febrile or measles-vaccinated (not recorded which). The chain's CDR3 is CALGELPPRGRIRTDKLIF. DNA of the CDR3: TGTGCTCTTGGGGAACTACCTCCCCGTGGTCGGATACGGACCGATAAACTCATCTTT.